This TCR beta chain was identified during a study of blood T cell repertoires in COVID-19. TCRdb's copy holds only in-frame clones and misses some; the assay was immunoSEQ multiplex PCR. Of 250,000 to 300,000 clones listed, about nine tenths were seen once; the top ten hold approximately 12%. Seattle patients were enrolled during active infection and followed longitudinally. Trimming cost V 8 bases and J 6 bases; bases outside gene matches: 8. Germline-derived CDR1 and CDR2 are SGHTA and FQGNSA. CDR3 length: 14 amino acids. This sequence was found in a woman aged 30 to 39 with COVID-19, enrolled during active disease. The rearrangement joins TRBV7-2 to TRBJ2-7; 12 bases agree with TRBD2. Sequencing was carried out using peripheral blood. The CDR3 region is CASPSSGGASEQYF. Here the CDR3 DNA reads TGTGCCAGCCCCTCTAGCGGGGGGGCCAGCGAGCAGTACTTC.